Listed below are T cell receptor beta chains from one sample, sequenced in a study of T cell responses to AZD1222 COVID-19 vaccine. Data came from immunoSEQ multiplex PCR; TCRdb stores just in-frame clones and leaves some out. The sample holds some 91,000 clones, 89% seen once. The sample was peripheral blood, taken on day 0 of AZD1222 vaccination. The receptors stem from an adult in good health. CDR3s include the opening cysteine and the closing phenylalanine or tryptophan. The D gene is left open where the match is weak. The size entry is marked missing in some rows and otherwise reads once, few, many or a size class.

cdr3_nt cdr3_aa j_call clone_size d_call v_call
TGTGCCAGCAGCGTAGTTATGGGCACTGAAGCTTTCTTT CASSVVMGTEAFF TRBJ1-1 medium-sized . TRBV9
TGTGCCAGCAGTGTAACTAGCGGGGGGGCCAATGAGCAGTTCTTC CASSVTSGGANEQFF TRBJ2-1 few TRBD2 TRBV6-4
TGTGCCATCAGCAACAGGGGCCCTTACAATGAGCAGTTCTTC CAISNRGPYNEQFF TRBJ2-1 . TRBD1 TRBV10-3
TGTGCCAGCAGCCAAGGGGAGCGGGGGGAGCTGTTTTTT CASSQGERGELFF TRBJ2-2 . . TRBV4-2
TGTGCCAGTAATCTCCGGGGCTCACAAGAGACCCAGTACTTC CASNLRGSQETQYF TRBJ2-5 . . TRBV19
TGTGCCAGCAGTGAAAAGGCCGGCGCGGGGGATACGCAGTATTTT CASSEKAGAGDTQYF TRBJ2-3 . . TRBV6-4
TGTGCCAGCAGCTTGTCAGCGGGACGCTCCTACGAGCAGTACTTC CASSLSAGRSYEQYF TRBJ2-7 . TRBD2 TRBV5-5
TGTGCCAGCAGCCAACGCAGGGTTGGTACCGGGGAGCTGTTTTTT CASSQRRVGTGELFF TRBJ2-2 once . TRBV7-9
TGTGCCAGCAGCCCTAGCGGGGGTCTGGGGGAGCAGTACTTC CASSPSGGLGEQYF TRBJ2-7 . TRBD2 TRBV11-3
TGTGCCAGCAGTTACGTCGTTGGAGGTTCACCCCTCCACTTT CASSYVVGGSPLHF TRBJ1-6 . . TRBV6-2/TRBV6-3
TGTGCCAGCAGCTTAGCGGGGGGGCCCTATAACACAGATACGCAGTATTTT CASSLAGGPYNTDTQYF TRBJ2-3 . . TRBV7-8
TGCGCCAGCAGCTACGGATGGCAATCGCATGGCTACACCTTC CASSYGWQSHGYTF TRBJ1-2 . . TRBV5-1
TGTGCCAGCTCACCCCCCAGTGGAGAAGCTTTCTTT CASSPPSGEAFF TRBJ1-1 . . TRBV18
TGTGCCAGCTCACACGGGGACAGGGGAGGTGACAACACCTTC CASSHGDRGGDNTF TRBJ1-2 once TRBD1 TRBV18
TGTGCCATCAGTGAGCACGGGGGGCAGGATTCACCCCTCCACTTT CAISEHGGQDSPLHF TRBJ1-6 . . TRBV10-3
TGTGCCCCGACCTACGAGCAGTACTTC CAPTYEQYF TRBJ2-7 . . TRBV24-1
TGTGCCAGTAGTCATCCGAGGGGAAGCAACTATGGCTACACCTTC CASSHPRGSNYGYTF TRBJ1-2 . . TRBV19
TGCGCCAGCAGACGCTCAGGGGGCCGAGACACTGAAGCTTTCTTT CASRRSGGRDTEAFF TRBJ1-1 . TRBD1 TRBV4-3
TGTGCCAGCAGCCAAGAGGGGTTATCCGGTGAAGCTTTCTTT CASSQEGLSGEAFF TRBJ1-1 few . TRBV3-1/TRBV3-2
TGTGCCAGCACCCGAGGAGTTGAGCAGTTCTTC CASTRGVEQFF TRBJ2-1 . . TRBV27
TGCGCCAGCTCCGGGACTAGCGGGAGCACAGATACGCAGTATTTT CASSGTSGSTDTQYF TRBJ2-3 . TRBD2 TRBV5-1
TGTGCCAGCAGCCAAGGGACAGGAGAGTCACCCCTCCACTTT CASSQGTGESPLHF TRBJ1-6 few TRBD1 TRBV3-1/TRBV3-2
TGTGCCAGTAGTATTCAGTATGGCTACACCTTC CASSIQYGYTF TRBJ1-2 . . TRBV19
TGCGCCAGCAGCTCGGGACGTTCCGACGAATATGGCTACACCTTC CASSSGRSDEYGYTF TRBJ1-2 . . TRBV5-1
TGTGCCAGCAGTTTGTGGGACAGTTCAACTAATGAAAAACTGTTTTTT CASSLWDSSTNEKLFF TRBJ1-4 . TRBD1 TRBV6-6
TGTGCCAGCAGCCATATTAATCAGCCCCAGCATTTT CASSHINQPQHF TRBJ1-5 . . TRBV7-9
TGTGCCAGCAGCGTCGCGGCGGGACCGGGGACTCACGAGCAGTACTTC CASSVAAGPGTHEQYF TRBJ2-7 once . TRBV3-1/TRBV3-2
TGTGCCAGCACCGGAAGCACAGATACGCAGTATTTT CASTGSTDTQYF TRBJ2-3 . . TRBV6-5
TGTGCCAGTAGTATAGATCTGTCAGTTTATAGCAATCAGCCCCAGCATTTT CASSIDLSVYSNQPQHF TRBJ1-5 . . TRBV19
TGTGCCAGCTCACCAGGGGGCGGCAATCAGCCCCAGCATTTT CASSPGGGNQPQHF TRBJ1-5 once . TRBV18
TGTGCCAGCAGCTCAGCGGGAGTGTTTTACAATGAGCAGTTCTTC CASSSAGVFYNEQFF TRBJ2-1 . TRBD2 TRBV6-5
TGTGCCAGCAGCCAAGTGTTGACCACTGAAGCTTTCTTT CASSQVLTTEAFF TRBJ1-1 . . TRBV3-1/TRBV3-2
TGTGCCAGCAGCAAGAGTACCCCGGGAGAGGATTCACCCCTCCACTTT CASSKSTPGEDSPLHF TRBJ1-6 . . TRBV27